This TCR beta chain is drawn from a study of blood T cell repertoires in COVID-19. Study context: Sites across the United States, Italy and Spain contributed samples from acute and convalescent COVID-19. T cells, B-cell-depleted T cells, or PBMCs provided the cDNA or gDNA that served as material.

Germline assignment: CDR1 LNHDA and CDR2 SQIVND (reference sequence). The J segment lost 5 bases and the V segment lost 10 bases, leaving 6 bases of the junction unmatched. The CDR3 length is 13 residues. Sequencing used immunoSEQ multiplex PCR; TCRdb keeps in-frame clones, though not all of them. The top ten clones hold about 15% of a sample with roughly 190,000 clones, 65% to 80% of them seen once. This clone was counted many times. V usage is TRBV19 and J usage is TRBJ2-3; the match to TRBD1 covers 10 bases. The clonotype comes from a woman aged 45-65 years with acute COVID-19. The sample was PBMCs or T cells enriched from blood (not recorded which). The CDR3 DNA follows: TGTGCCACTTCGGACAGGGGGAAAGATACGCAGTATTTT. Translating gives CATSDRGKDTQYF.